Following are 29 T cell receptor beta chains from one sample sequenced in a study of shared clonotypes between healthy human individuals. Assay used: immunoSEQ multiplex PCR; TCRdb lists only in-frame clones, some missing. Among about 2.4 million clones listed, 93% were seen once. Sequencing input: naive CD4+ T cells from PBMCs. Subset specified: CD45RA+ positively selected. The receptors derive from a man between 18 and 35 years old in good health. Some clones in this sample may be carry-over from other donors' samples.

This chain uses TRBV4-2 with TRBJ2-2, with D perhaps matching TRBD2 (5 bases). V was trimmed by 1 base and J by 4 bases, leaving 10 bases between them. Looked up from germline, CDR1 is LGHNA and CDR2 is YNFKEQ. The CDR3 contains 15 residues. The CDR3 is CASSQGPSITGELFF. The CDR3 nucleotides read TGTGCCAGCAGCCAAGGCCCTAGCATCACCGGGGAGCTGTTTTTT.

This chain uses TRBV11-3 with TRBJ2-3; 9 positions agree with TRBD1. V shed 0 bases and J 5 bases; nucleotides not matched to a gene: 3. This CDR3 spans 15 amino acids. Germline V gene lookup returns CDR1 SGHNT and CDR2 YENEEA. CDR3 in amino acids: CASSLEGQGGDTQYF. CDR3 DNA: TGTGCCAGCAGCTTAGAGGGACAGGGAGGAGATACGCAGTATTTT.

This clone was detected once. J is TRBJ2-5 and V is TRBV5-4; D assignment may be TRBD1 or TRBD2 (7 bases each). V dropped 3 bases and J dropped 4 bases, with 13 bases sitting between them. The germline CDR1 and CDR2 sequences are SGHNT and YYREEE (reference sequence). CDR3 length equals 14 residues. CDR3 loop: CASSSDREGETQYF. The CDR3 DNA sequence: TGTGCCAGCAGCTCAGACAGGGAGGGAGAGACCCAGTACTTC.

V gene TRBV29-1 combines with J gene TRBJ1-6; the D is unclear. The CDR3 consists of 13 residues. Germline V lookup: CDR1 SQVTM, CDR2 ANQGSEA. Trimming stripped 4 bases from V and 8 bases from J, with 12 bases between. CDR3 protein: CSVGWGNDSPLHF. The CDR3 DNA reads TGCAGCGTTGGGTGGGGTAACGATTCACCCCTCCACTTT.

The rearrangement links TRBV5-1 to TRBJ2-2; TRBD1 is a possible D gene (5 bases). This CDR3 comprises 15 residues. Germline-derived CDR1 and CDR2 are SGHRS and YFSETQ. V was cut by 1 base and J by 5 bases, with 12 bases left in between. The CDR3: CASSLIPRATGELFF. The CDR3 nucleotides are TGCGCCAGCAGCTTGATCCCCAGGGCAACCGGGGAGCTGTTTTTT.

The chain has TRBV28 and TRBJ2-7; D is unresolved. Germline V gene data show CDR1 as MDHEN and CDR2 as SYDVKM. V lost 3 bases to trimming and J lost 0 bases, with 12 bases between them. The CDR3 consists of 15 residues. CDR3 amino acids: CASSFTVRGSYEQYF. The CDR3 bases are TGTGCCAGCAGTTTTACCGTGAGAGGCTCCTACGAGCAGTACTTC. Together with reference TRBV28 and TRBJ2-7, the CDR3 gives the full variable domain: DVKVTQSSRYLVKRTGEKVFLECVQDMDHENMFWYRQDPGLGLRLIYFSYDVKMKEKGDIPEGYSVSREKKERFSLILESASTNQTSMYLCASSFTVRGSYEQYFGPGTRLTVT.

J is TRBJ2-2 and V is TRBV28; 7 nucleotides line up with TRBD1. The CDR3 is 15 amino acids. The V and J ends lost 3 bases and 6 bases, in that order; junction bases with no gene match: 7. Germline CDR1 MDHEN, CDR2 SYDVKM. CDR3 amino acids: CASSLVGQRAGELFF. The CDR3 bases are TGTGCCAGCAGTTTGGTGGGACAGAGGGCCGGGGAGCTGTTTTTT.

V usage is TRBV27 and J usage is TRBJ1-5; 11 bases line up with TRBD1. J lost 6 bases, V lost 2 bases, and 9 bases had no gene match. The germline CDR1 and CDR2 sequences are MNHEY and SMNVEV (reference sequence). The length of the CDR3 is 17 residues. The CDR3 region is CASSLGGTGGLGQPQHF. As DNA, the CDR3 is TGTGCCAGCAGTTTAGGAGGGACAGGGGGTTTGGGTCAGCCCCAGCATTTT.

CDR3 protein: CSVAKRQGIYEQYF. CDR3 nucleotides: TGCAGCGTTGCCAAAAGACAGGGGATCTACGAGCAGTACTTC. The rearrangement uses TRBV29-1 and TRBJ2-7, with 8 bases that match TRBD1. Germline-derived CDR1 and CDR2 are SQVTM and ANQGSEA. The CDR3 extends over 14 amino acids. The V gene end was trimmed by 4 bases and the J gene end by 3 bases; junction bases not matched to a gene: 8.

This clone appeared once. The V call is TRBV28, the J call TRBJ2-1; D not resolved. The CDR3 length is 13 residues. Trimming took off 3 bases at V and 10 bases at J, with 13 bases between the two ends. Germline CDR1 reads MDHEN; CDR2 reads SYDVKM. CDR3 in DNA: TGTGCCAGCAGTTTGCAGGCTGGAGCCGAGCAGTTCTTC. Residues: CASSLQAGAEQFF. Drawing the rest from reference TRBV28 and TRBJ2-1, the complete variable domain is DVKVTQSSRYLVKRTGEKVFLECVQDMDHENMFWYRQDPGLGLRLIYFSYDVKMKEKGDIPEGYSVSREKKERFSLILESASTNQTSMYLCASSLQAGAEQFFGPGTRLTVL.

The genes are TRBV7-2 and TRBJ2-2; no reliable D call. The germline V gene has CDR1 SGHTA and CDR2 FQGNSA. V shed 5 bases and J shed 2 bases, with 6 bases lying between them. The CDR3 is 13 residues long. CDR3 DNA: TGTGCCAGCAGCCCCAGAAACACCGGGGAGCTGTTTTTT. It encodes CASSPRNTGELFF.

The J gene is TRBJ2-5, the V gene TRBV2; no reliable D call. This CDR3 is 13 amino acids long. The V gene's germline CDR1 is SNHLY and CDR2 FYNNEI. With 6 bases removed from V and 5 bases from J, the gap between germline ends came to 13 bases. CDR3 nucleotide sequence: TGTGCCAGCAGAACGAGTCTGGGGGAGACCCAGTACTTC. Protein: CASRTSLGETQYF.

The chain links TRBV28 to TRBJ2-1; D is unresolved. The ends were cut back, 6 bases at V and 4 bases at J, with 13 bases in the middle. CDR1 and CDR2 from the germline V gene are MDHEN and SYDVKM. The CDR3 sequence is 14 residues long. The chain's CDR3 is CASSRPASYNEQFF. The CDR3 DNA is TGTGCCAGCAGCCGACCAGCTAGTTACAATGAGCAGTTCTTC. Combining the CDR3 with reference TRBV28 and TRBJ2-1 gives the whole variable domain DVKVTQSSRYLVKRTGEKVFLECVQDMDHENMFWYRQDPGLGLRLIYFSYDVKMKEKGDIPEGYSVSREKKERFSLILESASTNQTSMYLCASSRPASYNEQFFGPGTRLTVL.

The CDR3 nucleotides read TGCCTCACAGGGTCAGAGACCCAGTACTTC. It is translated as CLTGSETQYF. The V call is TRBV10-1, the J call TRBJ2-5; tentative D call: TRBD1 (6 bases). Germline CDR1 reads WNHNN; CDR2 reads SYGVQD (reference sequence). The CDR3 loop spans 10 amino acids.

This clone occurred once. Other DNA sequences in the sample encode the same CDR3. The rearrangement joins TRBV9 to TRBJ2-7; D not resolved. This CDR3 region has 14 residues. CDR1 and CDR2 from the germline V gene are SGDLS and YYNGEE. V lost 0 bases, J lost 0 bases, and 7 bases lay in between. CDR3 sequence: CASSVVGSSYEQYF. CDR3 nucleotide sequence: TGTGCCAGCAGCGTAGTAGGAAGCTCCTACGAGCAGTACTTC.

The chain is built from TRBV7-2 and TRBJ1-1; possibly TRBD1 for D (6 bases). Germline CDR1 SGHTA, CDR2 FQGNSA. With 1 base removed from V and 5 bases from J, the gap between germline ends came to 14 bases. The CDR3 consists of 15 residues. The DNA for the CDR3 is TGTGCCAGCAGCTTAGGATGGGGGGCTGGTACTGAAGCTTTCTTT. Its protein product is CASSLGWGAGTEAFF.

The chain recombines TRBV7-9 with TRBJ1-3; D is possibly TRBD1 (5 bases). Germline-derived CDR1 and CDR2 are SEHNR and FQNEAQ (reference sequence). CDR3 length equals 15 residues. Trimming left V 1 base short and J 0 bases short, with 7 bases between. The CDR3 sequence is CASSLGQYSGNTIYF. Here the CDR3 DNA reads TGTGCCAGCAGCTTAGGACAGTACTCTGGAAACACCATATATTTT. Based on the CDR3 plus reference TRBV7-9 and TRBJ1-3, the full variable domain is DTGVSQNPRHKITKRGQNVTFRCDPISEHNRLYWYRQTLGQGPEFLTYFQNEAQLEKSRLLSDRFSAERPKGSFSTLEIQRTEQGDSAMYLCASSLGQYSGNTIYFGEGSWLTVV.

This chain links TRBV21-1 with TRBJ2-7; the table's D call, TRBD2, was not checked against the DNA. TRBV21-1 is reported as a pseudogene. The CDR3 runs to 15 residues. CDR3 bases: TGTGCCAGCAGCAAAGTTTGGCGGGAGGACTACGAGCAGTACTTC. Translation gives CASSKVWREDYEQYF.

For this clone: Distinct nucleotide sequences in the sample also encode this CDR3. The rearrangement uses TRBV6-1 and TRBJ1-2; D possibly corresponds to TRBD1 (6 bases). Trimming left V 6 bases short and J 4 bases short, with 12 bases between. The CDR3 sequence is 13 residues long. In germline, CDR1 is MNHNS, CDR2 SASEGT. In DNA, the CDR3 is TGTGCCAGCAGCGAATCAGGGGCCTATGGCTACACCTTC. Protein sequence: CASSESGAYGYTF.

This clone was recorded only once. The chain employs TRBV7-8 and TRBJ1-1, with D perhaps matching TRBD1 (5 bases). CDR3 length: 17 amino acids. Germline values: CDR1 SGHVS, CDR2 FQNEAQ. V was cut by 1 base and J by 0 bases, with 15 bases left in between. CDR3 in DNA: TGTGCCAGCAGCTTAGTGGCAGGGAGGGGAATGAACACTGAAGCTTTCTTT. Its translation is CASSLVAGRGMNTEAFF. Full variable domain (missing parts from reference TRBV7-8 and TRBJ1-1): GAGVSQSPRYKVAKRGQDVALRCDPISGHVSLFWYQQALGQGPEFLTYFQNEAQLDKSGLPSDRFFAERPEGSVSTLKIQRTQQEDSAVYLCASSLVAGRGMNTEAFFGQGTRLTVV.

This rearrangement joins TRBV7-2 to TRBJ1-1; D unresolved. Deletions cut 4 bases from V and 0 bases from J, with 18 bases between. This CDR3 is 17 amino acids long. Germline values: CDR1 SGHTA, CDR2 FQGNSA. The CDR3 DNA reads TGTGCCAGCAGCTCCCCTTTTCGGGAGAGCTTGAACACTGAAGCTTTCTTT. Amino acids: CASSSPFRESLNTEAFF. The complete variable domain, with remaining parts taken from reference TRBV7-2 and TRBJ1-1, reads GAGVSQSPSNKVTEKGKDVELRCDPISGHTALYWYRQSLGQGLEFLIYFQGNSAPDKSGLPSDRFSAERTGGSVSTLTIQRTQQEDSAVYLCASSSPFRESLNTEAFFGQGTRLTVV.

This chain joins TRBV5-1 and TRBJ2-5, with D perhaps TRBD2 (6 bases). The CDR3 extends over 14 amino acids. V shed 4 bases and J shed 7 bases, with 17 bases lying between them. Germline CDR1 reads SGHRS; CDR2 reads YFSETQ. The chain's CDR3 is CASSPGVGAGTQYF. CDR3 bases: TGCGCCAGCAGCCCGGGGGTTGGCGCGGGGACCCAGTACTTC.

This clone was recorded only once. The chain uses TRBV6-1 and TRBJ2-3; 9 nucleotides line up with TRBD1. CDR1 and CDR2 (germline): MNHNS, SASEGT. This CDR3 has 14 amino acids. V dropped 8 bases and J dropped 6; count of bases not matched to a gene: 9. CDR3: CASDRDRVRDTQYF. The CDR3 coding sequence is TGTGCCAGCGACAGGGACAGGGTCCGCGATACGCAGTATTTT.

The chain employs TRBV4-1 and TRBJ2-3, with D unresolved. V was pared by 1 base and J by 0 bases, with 11 bases between. CDR1 is MGHRA and CDR2 is YSYEKL in the germline V gene. The CDR3 spans 16 residues. In nucleotides, the CDR3 is TGCGCCAGCAGCCAAGGGCCGGGCGGTAGCACAGATACGCAGTATTTT. It codes for CASSQGPGGSTDTQYF.

Turning to this clone: This sample includes further DNA sequences coding for the same CDR3. The chain carries TRBV7-3 and TRBJ2-3; D remains unclear. Trimming left V 3 bases short and J 0 bases short, with 10 bases between. The germline V gene has CDR1 SGHTA and CDR2 FQGTGA. The CDR3 contains 15 residues. The chain's CDR3 is CASSFSGTSTDTQYF. The CDR3 DNA is TGTGCCAGCAGCTTTTCCGGAACTAGCACAGATACGCAGTATTTT.

This chain links TRBV28 with TRBJ2-7, with no clear D. Germline loops: CDR1 MDHEN, CDR2 SYDVKM. CDR3 size: 15 residues. The V end lost 4 bases, the J end lost 2 bases, and 15 bases lay between the germline ends. CDR3 nucleotides: TGTGCCAGCAGTTCTGCCCCCGGCAGTACCTACGAGCAGTACTTC. This codes for CASSSAPGSTYEQYF.

The chain uses TRBV9 and TRBJ2-7, with D perhaps matching TRBD1 (7 bases). Germline CDR1 is SGDLS and CDR2 is YYNGEE. Trimming removed 3 bases from V and 4 bases from J, with 14 bases in between. CDR3 length: 14 residues. The CDR3 DNA sequence: TGTGCCAGCAGCGCAGAGACAGGGAGGTACGAGCAGTACTTC. Amino acid sequence: CASSAETGRYEQYF. Looking up the rest from reference TRBV9 and TRBJ2-7 gives the full variable domain: DSGVTQTPKHLITATGQRVTLRCSPRSGDLSVYWYQQSLDQGLQFLIQYYNGEERAKGNILERFSAQQFPDLHSELNLSSLELGDSALYFCASSAETGRYEQYFGPGTRLTVT.

About this clone: The sample carries other DNA sequences with the same CDR3. This chain joins TRBV6-1 and TRBJ1-2; D is uncertain. CDR1 MNHNS and CDR2 SASEGT come from the germline V gene. V lost 4 bases, J lost 2 bases, and 11 bases lay in between. The CDR3 extends over 14 amino acids. The chain's CDR3 is CASSARTGNYGYTF. Here the CDR3 DNA reads TGTGCCAGCAGTGCCAGGACGGGAAACTATGGCTACACCTTC.

The rearrangement uses TRBV11-2 and TRBJ2-7, with TRBD1 as a possible D gene (5 bases). The CDR3 loop spans 15 amino acids. Germline loops: CDR1 SGHAT, CDR2 FQNNGV. The ends were cut back, 0 bases at V and 7 bases at J, with 16 bases in the middle. For the CDR3, the DNA is TGTGCCAGCAGCTTAGAAATGGCAGGGTTCGGTGAGCAGTACTTC. It is translated as CASSLEMAGFGEQYF.